This note documents a single TCR beta chain sequence. It lacks a known antigen. There are no base qualities to consult, and no much larger clone falls within one base. This record comes from a study of cytomegalovirus exposure and HLA in healthy donors (dated 2017 in TCRdb). For context, the study as a whole: An earlier analysis of a few hundred of the donors reported about 260 Gb of sequence data and roughly 120 million unique TCR beta sequences obtained from around 180 million T cells. The number of donors typed differed by locus, with roughly 620-640 for A, B, C, DRB1 and DQB1, 522 for DQA1, 600 to 610 for DPA1, and some 440 for DPB1. In a later genetic analysis, genome-wide SNP genotypes for about 55% of the 666 donors were used, and that subset was treated as a discovery cohort. The T cell repertoires of 550 to 850 subjects were profiled by immunosequencing and related to cytomegalovirus serostatus. About 280 gigabases of sequencing data and 70 million to 100 million unique TCR sequences made up an early release that covered 500 to 650 HLA-typed donors. The study combined high-throughput TCR immunosequencing, statistical association of individual TCRs with disease status, and machine learning to predict cytomegalovirus infection status. Rather than drawing on any new phenotypic data, the later analysis identified candidate immune exposures from TCR beta sequences and the way those sequences occurred across donors. Both class I and class II loci were covered by HLA typing, at four-digit resolution. Of the roughly 390 genotyped donors, about 84% fell in the genetic ancestry cluster associated with self-reported Caucasian donors. A separate validation cohort of roughly 130 different subjects was used in addition to the roughly 700-subject first cohort. All discovery cohort repertoires had been generated on a single sequencing platform. An earlier analysis of 587 of the donors applied high-throughput TCR beta sequencing to assess whether each TCR beta V gene segment acted as functional or pseudogenic. Across some 400 genotyped donors of the cohort, an average of roughly 200,000 unique TCR beta nucleotide sequences per donor were sequenced, and roughly 20% of those sequences were non-productive. The study aimed to test whether signatures of past pathogen exposure could be identified by cataloging public T cell receptors. A later analysis re-examined previously published TCR beta repertoires from more than 600 donors and added high-resolution HLA genotyping to investigate patterns of TCR occurrence. Donor age, sex, ethnicity and CMV serostatus were collected together with the repertoire data. Roughly five DR-DQ haplotypes were treated as single units for association and clustering because of strong linkage in the cohort.

There are 17 amino acids in the CDR3, from cysteine to phenylalanine inclusive. The DNA shown is the 51-base CDR3, in frame from base 1. Based on the germline V gene, the CDR1 and CDR2 sequences are SGHRS and YFSETQ. From V the trimming removes 4 bases and from J it removes 8 bases, while the gene matches leave 14 bases of the junction unaccounted for. General findings and caveats noted by the study authors: While some public TCRs were present in many individuals, most TCR sequences turned up only very rarely across donors. Compared with the roughly 700-donor mean, donors in an Asian-associated ancestry cluster had fewer N-insertions in productive TCRs, according to a later genetic analysis. The earlier analysis of 587 of the donors excluded some 16 rarely observed V segments, including chromosome 9 orphons, because counts were too low. A total of some 180 TCR beta chains were listed by the study as associated with cytomegalovirus. Linkage disequilibrium might explain the correlated functional status among segregating V segments, but an unknown experimental factor could not be excluded. The authors suggested that the approach could potentially be extended to other disease states and immunological phenotypes. Because some donors lacked HLA typing at each locus, the association tests relied only on the typed subset. Assigning TCR associations to individual alleles was difficult when HLA alleles, especially DR and DQ, strongly co-occurred. In a later analysis, HLA-associated TCR beta chains were found to be more clonally expanded and to have lower generation probabilities than equally common non-associated chains. A further reported finding was that TCR beta sequences accurately predicted the HLA-A and HLA-B alleles for most subjects in the first cohort. Presence/absence analyses assumed roughly uniform sequencing depth across donors, an assumption that may not hold. According to a later analysis, most CMV-associated TCR beta chains appeared to be HLA-restricted, and the HLA associations seemed to be driven largely by CMV exposure. According to a later analysis, TCR association rates differed among HLA loci, with DRB1 alleles showing the most associated TCRs and HLA-C alleles showing the fewest. The sequencing pipeline was judged likely to have produced a cluster of highly shared sequence variants as a technical artifact. Because the 87-base-pair reads could not distinguish some IMGT-functional V segments, including TRBV6-2 and TRBV6-3, those segments were excluded. Three of the identified cytomegalovirus-associated TCR beta chains were confirmed in vitro to be specific for cytomegalovirus antigens. Immune exposure information for the cohort was limited to CMV serostatus. A later analysis reported that several top co-occurrence clusters appeared linked to parvovirus B19, influenza, CMV and Epstein-Barr virus. An association between a missense DCLRE1C variant and V-gene and J-gene trimming of TCR beta chains was found in a later genetic analysis and replicated in an independent cohort. Specific HLA alleles were associated with about 17,000 TCR beta sequences at a false discovery rate of 0.05 in a later analysis. In an earlier analysis of 587 of the donors, most TCR beta V segments appeared in productive rearrangements about 90% or about 30% of the time, broadly matching IMGT annotations. The classifier was reported to diagnose cytomegalovirus status with high specificity and sensitivity in both the original and validation cohorts. In this cohort, only TCR beta chains were sequenced, and detectable features were limited by the absence of alpha or paired-chain data.

The cohort was made up of about 610 healthy bone marrow donors. Cohort members were all nominally healthy when sampled, although unrecorded immune exposures were likely present. The donor tested CMV seropositive and was one of the 289 seropositive cohort members. A peripheral blood sample was provided by each donor, and peripheral blood mononuclear cells were used for TCR beta sequencing. The Qiagen DNeasy Blood Extraction Kit was used to extract genomic DNA from the blood cell samples. Libraries were built with the immunoSEQ multiplex PCR assay. The multiplex PCR relied on a mix of 60 forward primers for TCR Vbeta segments and 13 reverse primers for TCR Jbeta segments. The CDR3 region of rearranged TCR beta genes was amplified from genomic DNA with a multiplex PCR assay. Amplified TCR beta libraries were sequenced as 87-base-pair reads on the Illumina HiSeq System. Regarding the original processing steps: In a later analysis, tens of millions of unique TCR beta chains were counted across the roughly 670 repertoires, and roughly 11 million of these chains were shared by at least two donors. A nearest-neighbor algorithm error-corrected the raw reads and collapsed the reads into unique sequences, merging closely related sequences to remove PCR and sequencing errors. To assign V, D and J gene segments, CDR3 sequences were aligned to IMGT reference sequences. For a sequence to be retained, a match of at least six nucleotides to both a V gene segment and a J gene segment was required. A rearrangement counted as productive if the CDR3 had no stop codons and remained in frame with V and J, and every other rearrangement counted as non-productive. Following IMGT convention, CDR3 was defined as the stretch from the second conserved V-encoded cysteine up to the conserved J-encoded phenylalanine. In an earlier analysis of 500 to 650 of the donors, sequences lacking an unambiguous match to a single V gene segment were excluded. An earlier analysis of 500 to 700 of the donors classified V segments as functional when productive rearrangements were above 56.7% and as segregating when the standard deviation between donors was above 5%. A statistical classification framework was built to diagnose cytomegalovirus status from the catalog of TCR beta chain sequences. V and J gene assignment, in a later analysis, came from comparing TCR nucleotide sequences with IMGT/GENE-DB human TR gene sequences. In a later analysis, CDR3 sequences and most-parsimonious VDJ recombination scenarios were assigned using the TCRdist pipeline. In a later analysis, every TCR beta chain was defined by the combination of its CDR3 amino acid sequence and its V-gene family, and reads without a unique V-gene family were dropped. As a way to deal with suspected cross-contamination and a sequencing artifact, a later analysis dropped hundreds of nucleotide sequences that were highly shared and had low generation probability. In a later analysis, a clonal expansion index was calculated for each public chain from normalized within-repertoire ranks of inferred template counts. In a later analysis, generation probabilities were computed with a VDJ recombination model fitted to out-of-frame rearrangements, and the resulting probabilities were checked against IGoR. A later analysis scored TCR-TCR, TCR-HLA and TCR-CMV co-occurrence with hypergeometric tests, applying a repertoire-size bias correction to TCR pairs. False discovery rates were estimated in a later analysis by permuting HLA or CMV assignments 20 times. In a later analysis, co-occurring TCRs were grouped with DBSCAN, and TCRdist sequence similarity was added when clustering was performed within HLA-allele-positive subsets. Co-occurrence clustering excluded repertoires with fewer than 30,000 or more than 120,000 public chains, plus five with anomalous nucleotide sharing. The source is immuneACCESS, and TCRdb retained only in-frame sequences with V and J called. Part of the clones is not carried over; for the studies checked, unresolved V genes explain less than half of this, and the remainder is unexplained. For V, J and clone size, that table is used; D and trimming come from the DNA. The sample table lists about 130,000 clones, 82% of them with a count of one. 11% of the sample rests with the top ten.

This sequence uses TRBV5-1 and TRBJ2-1; TRBD2 matches 11 bases in the middle. The sample consisted of PBMCs. This TCR derives from a male donor in good health and CMV-seropositive. The nucleotide sequence reads TGCGCCAGCAGCCCCCTGCCTAGCGGGGGGAGGGGGGATGAGCAGTTCTTC. The encoded protein is CASSPLPSGGRGDEQFF.